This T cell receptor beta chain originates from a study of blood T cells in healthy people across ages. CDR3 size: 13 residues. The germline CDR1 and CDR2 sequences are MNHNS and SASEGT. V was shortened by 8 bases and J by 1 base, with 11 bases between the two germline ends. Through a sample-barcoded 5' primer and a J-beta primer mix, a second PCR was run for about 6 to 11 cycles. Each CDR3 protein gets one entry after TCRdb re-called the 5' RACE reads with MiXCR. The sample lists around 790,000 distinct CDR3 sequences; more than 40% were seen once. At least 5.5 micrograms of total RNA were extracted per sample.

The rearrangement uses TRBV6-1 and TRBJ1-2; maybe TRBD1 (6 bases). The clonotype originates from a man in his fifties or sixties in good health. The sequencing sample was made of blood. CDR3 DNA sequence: TGTGCCAGCGGTCAGGGGAATAACTATGGCTACACCTTC. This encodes CASGQGNNYGYTF.